Listed below are T cell receptor beta chains from one sample, sequenced in a study of blood T cell repertoires in COVID-19. Generated by immunoSEQ multiplex PCR, the TCRdb table keeps only in-frame clones and is missing some. Of roughly 60,000 clones listed, about 81% are singletons. Input material: peripheral blood. The receptors originated from a man older than 75 with acute or convalescent COVID-19. CDR3s include the opening cysteine and the closing phenylalanine or tryptophan. A D gene is named only where the DNA matches it firmly. Rows give clone size only sometimes, using once, few, many, or a class for an expanded clone.

cdr3_nt cdr3_aa clone_size j_call v_call d_call cdr3_length
TGTGCCACTGGACAGGGGAATAATTCACCCCTCCACTTT CATGQGNNSPLHF . TRBJ1-6 TRBV19 TRBD1 13
TGTGCCAGCAGCGTAGCTGGGTATCAGGGTGGCTACACCTTC CASSVAGYQGGYTF few TRBJ1-2 TRBV9 . 14
TGTGCCAGCAGGCGGACAGGGGGGTCCAATTCACCCCTCCACTTT CASRRTGGSNSPLHF . TRBJ1-6 TRBV6-5 TRBD1 15
TGTGCCAGTAGTAAAAGAACTAGCGGTAACTCCTACGAGCAGTACTTC CASSKRTSGNSYEQYF . TRBJ2-7 TRBV19 TRBD2 16
TGTGCCAGCAGCCCCGGACAGTATGGCTACACCTTC CASSPGQYGYTF . TRBJ1-2 TRBV7-2 . 12
TGTGCCTGGGAAGGACAAGGCCAAGAGACCCAGTACTTC CAWEGQGQETQYF . TRBJ2-5 TRBV30 . 13
TGTGCCAGCAGCGTAAGCCACAGGCCTCAAGAGACCCAGTACTTC CASSVSHRPQETQYF . TRBJ2-5 TRBV9 . 15
TGTGCCAGCTCACCAGGGACTAGCGGGGGGGATGAGCAGTTCTTC CASSPGTSGGDEQFF . TRBJ2-1 TRBV18 TRBD2 15
TGCGCCAGCAGCCCAGGGGCTTCCTACAATGAGCAGTTCTTC CASSPGASYNEQFF . TRBJ2-1 TRBV4-1 . 14
TGTGCCAGCAGCCAGGACAGAAATCAGCCCCAGCATTTT CASSQDRNQPQHF . TRBJ1-5 TRBV11-2 . 13
TGCGCCAGCAGCTTGGAACAGTTCACAGATACGCAGTATTTT CASSLEQFTDTQYF . TRBJ2-3 TRBV5-1 . 14
TGTGCCAGCAGCTTATTAGACAGAGAAGAGACCCAGTACTTC CASSLLDREETQYF . TRBJ2-5 TRBV7-9 . 14
TGTGCCAGCAGGGGAGGGACAGGGGGTGTTGGCTACACCTTC CASRGGTGGVGYTF . TRBJ1-2 TRBV6-5 TRBD1 14
TGTGCCAGCAGCTTAGCGTGGACTGGCACAGATACGCAGTATTTT CASSLAWTGTDTQYF . TRBJ2-3 TRBV7-9 . 15
TGTGCCAGCAGCTTAGGACGGAGGCTGAACACTGAAGCTTTCTTT CASSLGRRLNTEAFF . TRBJ1-1 TRBV13 . 15
TGTGCCAGTAGTATACCCCTTGGGAAGGGAGGTGTAACGGGCTCCTACAATGAGCAGTTCTTC CASSIPLGKGGVTGSYNEQFF few TRBJ2-1 TRBV19 . 21